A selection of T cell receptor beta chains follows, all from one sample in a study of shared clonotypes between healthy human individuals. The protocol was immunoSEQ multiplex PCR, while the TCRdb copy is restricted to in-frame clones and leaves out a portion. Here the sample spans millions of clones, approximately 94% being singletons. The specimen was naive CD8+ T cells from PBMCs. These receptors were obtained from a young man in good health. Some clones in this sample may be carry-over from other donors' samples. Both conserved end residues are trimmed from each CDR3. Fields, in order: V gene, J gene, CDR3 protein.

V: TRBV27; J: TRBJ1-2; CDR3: ASAVTQDQYGYT
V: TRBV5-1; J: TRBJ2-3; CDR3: ASSQDSLVDTQY
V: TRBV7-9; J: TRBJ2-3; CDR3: ASSLGVDTQY
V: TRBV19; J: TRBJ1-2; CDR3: ASRDWTVRNYGYT
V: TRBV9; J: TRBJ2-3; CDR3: ASSGTSVLTDTQY
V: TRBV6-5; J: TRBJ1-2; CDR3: ASRPTGAGGYT
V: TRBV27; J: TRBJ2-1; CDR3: ASSGALAGGDEQF
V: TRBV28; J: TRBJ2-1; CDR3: ATGQGNNNEQF
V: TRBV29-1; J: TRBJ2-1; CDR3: SVEFAYDFEQF
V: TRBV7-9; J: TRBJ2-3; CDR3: ASNPHAGVPDTQY
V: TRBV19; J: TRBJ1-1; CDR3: ASTPIGGVGEAF
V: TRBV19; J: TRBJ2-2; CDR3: ASSIGAGTPGFNTGELF
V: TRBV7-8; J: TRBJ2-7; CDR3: ASSLDHSGSVPY
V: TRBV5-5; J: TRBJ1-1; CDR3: ASSLVSREAF
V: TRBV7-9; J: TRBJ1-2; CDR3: ASSPRTGKFGYT
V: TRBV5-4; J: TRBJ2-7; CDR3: ASSLETPKEQY
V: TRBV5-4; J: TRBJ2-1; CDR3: ASSLNGQNYNEQF
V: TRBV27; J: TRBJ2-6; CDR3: ASSLVPSGANVLT
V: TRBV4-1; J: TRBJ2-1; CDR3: ASSRTGLAGHNEQF
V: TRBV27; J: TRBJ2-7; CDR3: ASSPLGQHYEQY
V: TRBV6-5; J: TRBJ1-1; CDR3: ASRGVEWNAEAF
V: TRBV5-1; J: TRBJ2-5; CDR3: ASSTRRQQETQY
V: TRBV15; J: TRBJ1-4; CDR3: ATAFTSATNEKLF
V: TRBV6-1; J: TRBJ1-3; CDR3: ASSSDRGTGNTIY
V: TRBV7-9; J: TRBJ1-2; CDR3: ASSPGGAGGYT
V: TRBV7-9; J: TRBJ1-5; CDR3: ASSLGGTVHQPQH
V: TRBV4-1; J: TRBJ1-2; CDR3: ASSQADSVNYGYT
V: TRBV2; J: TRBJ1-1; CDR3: ASSAVSSTEAF
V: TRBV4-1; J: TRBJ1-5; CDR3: ASSQRSEYQPQH
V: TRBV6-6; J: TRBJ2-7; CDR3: ASGGGRGEQY
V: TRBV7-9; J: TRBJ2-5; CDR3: ASSSREAGGQETQY
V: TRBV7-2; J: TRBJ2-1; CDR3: ASSLASGRRLSYNEQF
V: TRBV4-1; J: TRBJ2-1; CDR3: ASSQVRRLSEGFEQF
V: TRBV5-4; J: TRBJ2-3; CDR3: ASSLRTDTQY
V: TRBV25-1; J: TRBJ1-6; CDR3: ASSVTGASPLH
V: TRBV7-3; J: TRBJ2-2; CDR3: ASSLTEGAMAGELF
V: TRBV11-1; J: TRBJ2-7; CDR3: ASSLRLMSSYEQY
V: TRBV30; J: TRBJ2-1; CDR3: ATRGQGENEQF
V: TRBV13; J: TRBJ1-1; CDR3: ASSLILGDTEAF
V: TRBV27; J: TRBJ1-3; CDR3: ASSTTGTGLSTIY
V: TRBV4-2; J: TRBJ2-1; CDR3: ASSPHDLLAEGNNEQF
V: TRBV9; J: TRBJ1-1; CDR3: ASSPSNPGMNTEAF
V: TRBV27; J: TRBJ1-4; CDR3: ASRQGPTTNEKLF
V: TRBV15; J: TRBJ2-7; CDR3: ATSRATGGEQY
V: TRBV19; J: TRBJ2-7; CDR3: ASSRQGGRVYEQY